This T cell receptor beta chain was found in a study of T cell changes during pregnancy in multiple sclerosis. The sample holds a few counts of this clone. Libraries were prepared by immunoSEQ multiplex PCR; TCRdb keeps only in-frame clonotypes and omits some of them. Among about 13,000 clones, roughly 90% were seen once, and the ten largest hold roughly 8.6%. Sequencing used CD8+ T cells from peripheral blood mononuclear cells, obtained in the first trimester of pregnancy. The receptor was isolated from a female donor with multiple sclerosis, enrolled in a pregnancy study.

CDR3 DNA sequence: TGCAGCGTTGACCGGGGGGCTGGCTACACCTTC. It is translated as CSVDRGAGYTF. This rearrangement joins TRBV29-1 to TRBJ1-2, with D perhaps matching TRBD1 (6 bases). Trimming took off 3 bases at V and 7 bases at J, with 9 bases between the two ends. This CDR3 has 11 residues. Germline V gene data show CDR1 as SQVTM and CDR2 as ANQGSEA.